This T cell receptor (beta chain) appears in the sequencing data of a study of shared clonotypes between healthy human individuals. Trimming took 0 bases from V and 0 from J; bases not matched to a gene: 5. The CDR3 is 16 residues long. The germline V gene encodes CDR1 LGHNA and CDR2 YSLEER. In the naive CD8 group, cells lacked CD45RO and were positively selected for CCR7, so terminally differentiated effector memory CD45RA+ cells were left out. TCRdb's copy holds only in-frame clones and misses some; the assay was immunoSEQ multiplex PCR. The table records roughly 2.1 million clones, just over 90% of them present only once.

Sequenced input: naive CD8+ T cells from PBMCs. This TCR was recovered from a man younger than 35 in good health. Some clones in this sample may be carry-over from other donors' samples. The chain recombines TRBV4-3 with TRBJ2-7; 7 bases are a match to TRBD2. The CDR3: CASSQEPSGNSYEQYF. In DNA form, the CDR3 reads TGCGCCAGCAGCCAAGAACCTAGCGGAAACTCCTACGAGCAGTACTTC.